These T cell receptor beta chains were read from a single sample in a study of blood T cell repertoires in COVID-19. Profiled with immunoSEQ multiplex PCR; TCRdb holds only in-frame clones, not every one. The repertoire holds 120,000 or so clones, 88% seen once, with over 1.5% in the top ten. Material for sequencing was peripheral blood. The receptors here all came from a human donor in a cohort sampled during active COVID-19. Each CDR3 is given with its conserved first and last residue. The order of the fields is J gene, clone size, CDR3 length, V gene, D gene, CDR3 DNA, CDR3 protein. A D gene is named only where the DNA matches it firmly. Clone sizes are given selectively: once, few, many, or a class where the clone is expanded.

TRBJ2-3	-	16	TRBV10-1	TRBD2	TGCGCCAGCAGTGAGTCCAGCGGGAGGTCCACAGATACGCAGTATTTT	CASSESSGRSTDTQYF
TRBJ1-2	-	12	TRBV12-3/TRBV12-4	TRBD1	TGTGCCAGCACTACAGGGGGGTATGGCTACACCTTC	CASTTGGYGYTF
TRBJ1-5	-	14	TRBV7-9	-	TGTGCCTCCGGGACACCGGAAAGCAATCAGCCCCAGCATTTT	CASGTPESNQPQHF
TRBJ1-5	-	12	TRBV7-2	-	TGTGCCAGCAGCTTATTCGATCAGCCCCAGCATTTT	CASSLFDQPQHF
TRBJ2-3	-	17	TRBV5-5	TRBD2	TGTGCCAGCAGCTTGGGGCAGGGAAGCGGGAGCGCAGATACGCAGTATTTT	CASSLGQGSGSADTQYF
TRBJ2-1	-	13	TRBV27	TRBD2	TGTGCCAGCAGTTGGGGTGCGGGAGGGCCCCAGTTCTTC	CASSWGAGGPQFF
TRBJ2-2	-	19	TRBV21-1	-	TGTGCCAGCAGCAAAATCCTGGGACAGCCCAGGGTAGATCCCGGGGAGCTGTTTTTT	CASSKILGQPRVDPGELFF
TRBJ1-5	-	11	TRBV2	-	TGTGCCAGCAGTGAGACCCGGGCCCAGCATTTT	CASSETRAQHF
TRBJ1-2	-	15	TRBV12-5	TRBD1	TGTGCTAGTGGTTTGGTTATTGGGACAGCCTATGGCTACACCTTC	CASGLVIGTAYGYTF
TRBJ1-3	-	15	TRBV6-1	-	TGTGCCAGCAGTGAAGTCGAAGTCTATGGAAACACCATATATTTT	CASSEVEVYGNTIYF
TRBJ2-3	-	15	TRBV19	TRBD2	TGTGCCAGTAGTATAGGAGGGAGGGCCAGGGATACGCAGTATTTT	CASSIGGRARDTQYF
TRBJ1-5	-	14	TRBV2	-	TGTGCCAGCAGTGAAGCGAACAGGGTTCAGCCCCAGCATTTT	CASSEANRVQPQHF
TRBJ2-7	-	10	TRBV20-1	-	TGCAGTGTCCCCGGTTACGAGCAGTACTTC	CSVPGYEQYF
TRBJ2-1	few	23	TRBV7-3	TRBD2	TGTGCCAGCAGCTTAAGATCCCGAGGACTAGCGGGAACGCAATTCCCCTCCTACAATGAGCAGTTCTTC	CASSLRSRGLAGTQFPSYNEQFF
TRBJ2-5	-	13	TRBV2	-	TGTGCCAGCGGTGACGGTTTACAAGAGACCCAGTACTTC	CASGDGLQETQYF
TRBJ2-5	once	15	TRBV7-6	-	TGTGCCAGCAGCCCAGGGTGGGGGGAGCAAGAGACCCAGTACTTC	CASSPGWGEQETQYF
TRBJ2-1	-	14	TRBV27	-	TGTGCCAGCAGTTCTCGGACACAAAGGAATGAGCAGTTCTTC	CASSSRTQRNEQFF
TRBJ2-5	-	14	TRBV6-5	-	TGTGCCAGCAGTTACTCCAGGAACGTAGAGACCCAGTACTTC	CASSYSRNVETQYF
TRBJ2-2	once	17	TRBV7-9	TRBD2	TGTGCCAGCAGCTTGGTGGTTAGCGGGGCTGGCACCGGGGAGCTGTTTTTT	CASSLVVSGAGTGELFF
TRBJ1-1	-	13	TRBV10-3	TRBD1	TGTGCCATCAGTGGACAGGGGAACACTGAAGCTTTCTTT	CAISGQGNTEAFF
TRBJ2-1	-	12	TRBV3-1/TRBV3-2	TRBD1	TGTGCCAGCAGAGCAGGGGGCGATGAGCAGTTCTTC	CASRAGGDEQFF
TRBJ1-6	-	19	TRBV19	-	TGTGCCAGCCCCACGCGACTTATTCAAAAGACTAACTATAATTCACCCCTCCACTTT	CASPTRLIQKTNYNSPLHF
TRBJ2-1	-	14	TRBV5-1	-	TGCGCCAGCAGCGCGGACAGTACCTACAATGAGCAGTTCTTC	CASSADSTYNEQFF
TRBJ1-6	-	13	TRBV6-5	TRBD1	TGTGCCGGGGGGACAGCTTATAATTCACCCCTCCACTTT	CAGGTAYNSPLHF
TRBJ2-1	-	15	TRBV20-1	-	TGCAGTGCTAGTTCCCTTAGCGGATCCTACAATGAGCAGTTCTTC	CSASSLSGSYNEQFF
TRBJ2-1	-	12	TRBV12-3/TRBV12-4	-	TGTGCCAGCAGCCCTACTACACGGGAGCAGTTCTTC	CASSPTTREQFF
TRBJ1-2	once	13	TRBV11-2	-	TGTGCCAGCAGTATGGAGGGTGGTTCTGGCTACACCTTC	CASSMEGGSGYTF
TRBJ2-1	-	14	TRBV9	-	TGTGCCAGCAGCGTAGGCGGGAACTACAATGAGCAGTTCTTC	CASSVGGNYNEQFF
TRBJ2-5	-	13	TRBV5-4	-	TGTGCCAGCAGCTTGGCAGGCCGGGAGACCCAGTACTTC	CASSLAGRETQYF
TRBJ2-3	-	16	TRBV7-7	TRBD2	TGTGCTAGCAGCTTATCTGGGACTAGTATGGGCGGTACGCAGTATTTT	CASSLSGTSMGGTQYF
TRBJ2-7	-	14	TRBV12-5	-	TGTGCTAGTGGTTTGGTACCCGGGGCCTACGAGCAGTACTTC	CASGLVPGAYEQYF
TRBJ2-1	-	16	TRBV4-1	TRBD2	TGCGCCAGCAGCCGTACACCGGGACTAACTTCCTATGAGCAGTTCTTC	CASSRTPGLTSYEQFF
TRBJ2-7	-	14	TRBV19	TRBD1	TGTGCCAGTACCAAGGACGGACAGGATATCCCGCCGTACTTC	CASTKDGQDIPPYF
TRBJ2-5	-	15	TRBV28	-	TGTGCCAGCAGTTTATGGGATAGCGTACAAGAGACCCAGTACTTC	CASSLWDSVQETQYF
TRBJ2-1	-	15	TRBV2	-	TGTGCCAGCAGTGAAGTACCGGGGATATACAATGAGCAGTTCTTC	CASSEVPGIYNEQFF
TRBJ2-5	-	13	TRBV12-3/TRBV12-4	TRBD1	TGTGCCAGCAGTTCAGGGGGTGGAGAGACCCAGTACTTC	CASSSGGGETQYF
TRBJ1-3	-	12	TRBV3-1/TRBV3-2	-	TGTGCCAGCAGCCCAGGAGGAAACACCATATATTTT	CASSPGGNTIYF
TRBJ2-3	-	14	TRBV6-4	-	TGTGCCAGCATCATTAACAGATCCACAGATACGCAGTATTTT	CASIINRSTDTQYF
TRBJ2-1	-	19	TRBV3-1/TRBV3-2	TRBD2	TGTGCCAGCAGCCCATCGGGACTAGCGGGGGGGCTATCCTACAATGAGCAGTTCTTC	CASSPSGLAGGLSYNEQFF
TRBJ2-7	few	15	TRBV4-1	TRBD1	TGCGCCAGCAGCCTCCGGACAGGGCTGTCCTACGAGCAGTACTTC	CASSLRTGLSYEQYF
TRBJ1-6	-	15	TRBV6-5	-	TGTGCCAGCTCAGCAGGAACCTCCTATAATTCACCCCTCCACTTT	CASSAGTSYNSPLHF
TRBJ1-1	once	13	TRBV29-1	-	TGCAGCGTTGGCTTTAGCTCGGGTACTGAAGCTTTCTTT	CSVGFSSGTEAFF
TRBJ1-6	-	15	TRBV10-3	TRBD1	TGTGCCATCAGCATAACTGGGGACAGTGGGTCACCCCTCCACTTT	CAISITGDSGSPLHF
TRBJ2-3	-	13	TRBV21-1	-	TGTGCCAGCCCTAGGCCCTGCACAGATACGCAGTATTTT	CASPRPCTDTQYF
TRBJ2-7	-	14	TRBV5-6	TRBD1	TGTGCCAGCAGCTTGACACAGGGGGCCTACGAGCAGTACTTC	CASSLTQGAYEQYF
TRBJ2-5	-	14	TRBV2	TRBD1	TGTGCCAGCAGTGGGGGGACAGGGTGGGAGACCCAGTACTTC	CASSGGTGWETQYF
TRBJ1-4	-	15	TRBV6-5	-	TGTGCCAGCAGCGGAAAGCGCAGCACAAATGAAAAACTGTTTTTT	CASSGKRSTNEKLFF
TRBJ2-2	-	11	TRBV19	-	TGTGCCAGTGGTCAGGGTGGGGAGCTGTTTTTT	CASGQGGELFF
TRBJ2-3	-	14	TRBV5-1	TRBD2	TGCGCCAGCAGCTTACTAGCGGCGACAGATACGCAGTATTTT	CASSLLAATDTQYF
TRBJ2-1	-	12	TRBV12-5	-	TGTGCTAGTGGTTTATGGGCAAATGAGCAGTTCTTC	CASGLWANEQFF
TRBJ2-5	-	13	TRBV9	-	TGTGCCAGCAGCGTAGGTGGGAGCGGGACCCAGTACTTC	CASSVGGSGTQYF
TRBJ1-1	-	15	TRBV7-2	-	TGTGCCAGCAGCTTAGCAGGGGTCAGGAACACTGAAGCTTTCTTT	CASSLAGVRNTEAFF
TRBJ2-5	once	11	TRBV11-2	-	TGTGCCAGCAGCCGAGGGGAGACCCAGTACTTC	CASSRGETQYF
TRBJ1-5	-	14	TRBV6-6	TRBD1	TGTGCCAGCAGCCGACAGGGGAGCAATCAGCCCCAGCATTTT	CASSRQGSNQPQHF
TRBJ1-4	-	14	TRBV5-1	-	TGCGCCAGCAGCTTTCGAGGTTATCAGGAAAAACTGTTTTTT	CASSFRGYQEKLFF
TRBJ2-7	-	14	TRBV7-4	TRBD1	TGTGCCAGCAAACCCGAGACAGGGGCGCACGAGCAGTACTTC	CASKPETGAHEQYF
TRBJ1-5	-	14	TRBV6-6	-	TGTGCCAGCAGTTACGTTCAGGGGCAACAGCCCCAGCATTTT	CASSYVQGQQPQHF